This TCR beta chain was sequenced for a study of T-cell memory formation after mild COVID-19. 5'RACE with constant-segment primers yielded barcoded, UMI-tagged TCR alpha and TCR beta cDNA libraries. In TCRdb, the 5' RACE reads were re-called with MiXCR into one record per CDR3 protein. Of 150,000 to 200,000 distinct CDR3 sequences listed, roughly 12% were seen once; the top ten hold approximately 3.8%. As for this clonotype: Its antigen is still unknown.

Study results and caveats: Among CD4+ contracting clones, most were CM and EM, and CD8+ ones EMRA. Clones that got smaller from day 15 to 85 had even CD4/CD8, while clones growing later tipped toward CD4+.

This CDR3 region has 17 residues. V was pared by 7 bases and J by 7 bases, with 23 bases between. Germline CDR1 and CDR2: MDHEN and SYDVKM. Sequenced material: PBMCs or a T cell subset sorted from them (not recorded which). The rearrangement uses TRBV28 and TRBJ1-6; D gene ambiguous. This TCR came from a man aged 18-30 years who had mild COVID-19 (a few samples of this study predate the infection). Cell type and time point are not known. CDR3 residues: CASIPSGLQRLNSPLHF. The CDR3 DNA follows: TGTGCCAGCATCCCCAGTGGGCTACAGCGGCTCAATTCACCCCTCCACTTT.